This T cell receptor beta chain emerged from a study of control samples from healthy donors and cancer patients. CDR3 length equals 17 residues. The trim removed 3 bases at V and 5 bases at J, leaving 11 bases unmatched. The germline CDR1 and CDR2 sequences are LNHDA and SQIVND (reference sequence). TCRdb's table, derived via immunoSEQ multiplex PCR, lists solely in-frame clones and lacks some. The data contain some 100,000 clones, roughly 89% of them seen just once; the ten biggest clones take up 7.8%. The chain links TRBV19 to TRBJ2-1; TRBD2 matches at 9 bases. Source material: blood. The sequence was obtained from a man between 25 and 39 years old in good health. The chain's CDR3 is CASSMGGRASSHNEQFF. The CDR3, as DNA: TGTGCCAGTAGTATGGGCGGGAGGGCCAGTTCCCACAATGAGCAGTTCTTC.